The next 18 T cell receptor beta chains were all read from a single sample in a study of monozygotic twins with inflammatory bowel disease. From the 5' RACE reads, TCRdb lists one entry per CDR3 protein and no DNA. The data include approximately 380,000 distinct CDR3 sequences; the top ten clones carry 2% to 3%. Sequenced material: blood. All receptors come from a human donor with ulcerative colitis or Crohn's disease, or a healthy co-twin of an affected twin (not recorded which).

The V gene is TRBV19, the J gene TRBJ1-5. There are 13 residues in the CDR3. CDR1 is LNHDA, CDR2 SQIVND, per germline (reference sequence). CDR3 sequence reads: CASSLEHEQPQHF.

This chain uses TRBV20-1 with TRBJ1-1. Looked up from germline, CDR1 is DFQATT and CDR2 is SNEGSKA (reference sequence). The CDR3 runs 14 residues. The CDR3 sequence is CSARGTPMNTEAFF.

The V call is TRBV13, the J call TRBJ1-2; the TCRdb D gene call, TRBD1, has no DNA to confirm it. Germline CDR1 and CDR2: PRHDT and FYEKMQ (reference sequence). The CDR3 runs to 16 residues. The CDR3 here is CASSLGRAAGGYGYTF.

The chain carries TRBV20-1 and TRBJ1-6; no DNA is available, so the TRBD1 call from TCRdb remains unchecked. CDR1 is DFQATT, CDR2 SNEGSKA, per germline (reference sequence). The CDR3 spans 13 residues. This CDR3 reads CSARGRSNSPLHF.

The CDR3 loop reads CASSLAPWTPTNTGELFF. The V gene is TRBV5-1, the J gene TRBJ2-2; the TCRdb call, TRBD1, lacks DNA for checking. Germline V gene lookup returns CDR1 SGHRS and CDR2 YFSETQ. The length of the CDR3 is 18 residues.

V is TRBV15 and J is TRBJ2-5. The CDR3 length is 13 residues. Per germline, CDR1 LNHNV and CDR2 YYDKDF (reference sequence). The CDR3: CATSMRQKETQYF.

The chain joins TRBV7-8 to TRBJ1-2. This CDR3 is built from 14 residues. Germline V gene sequence: CDR1 SGHVS, CDR2 FQNEAQ. This CDR3 is CASSLVEGRSGYTF.

The J gene is TRBJ1-1, the V gene TRBV18; TCRdb outputs TRBD1, but without DNA this stays unchecked. This CDR3 has 13 amino acids. CDR1 and CDR2 from the germline V gene are KGHSH and LQKENI. The CDR3 is CASSPYNPPEAFF.

The rearrangement joins TRBV18 to TRBJ2-7; no DNA is available, so the TRBD1 call from TCRdb remains unchecked. The CDR3 has 19 amino acids. CDR1 and CDR2 from the germline V gene are KGHSH and LQKENI. This CDR3 reads CASSPLRTSDRKSSYEQYF.

The chain has TRBV20-1 and TRBJ1-4; TCRdb names TRBD1, which stays unverified in the absence of DNA. Germline V gene sequence: CDR1 DFQATT, CDR2 SNEGSKA (reference sequence). The CDR3 length is 15 residues. CDR3 region: CSAIREGGSPEKLFF.

J is TRBJ2-7 and V is TRBV27; no DNA is available, so the TRBD2 call from TCRdb remains unchecked. This CDR3 contains 19 residues. Germline V gene lookup returns CDR1 MNHEY and CDR2 SMNVEV (reference sequence). This chain's CDR3 is CASSLSPGLAGGGAYEQYF.

This chain connects TRBV11-2 to TRBJ2-3; TCRdb gives TRBD1 as the D gene, but with no DNA this cannot be confirmed. The CDR3 contains 15 residues. Germline assignment: CDR1 SGHAT and CDR2 FQNNGV. This CDR3 is CASSLRTGVTDTQYF.

This chain connects TRBV5-1 to TRBJ2-3; TCRdb designates TRBD1, a call that cannot be tested without DNA. CDR3 size: 18 residues. CDR1 SGHRS and CDR2 YFSETQ come from the germline V gene. CDR3 sequence: CASSSLKTGRASTDTQYF.

V and J are TRBV18 and TRBJ2-7; as DNA is missing, the TRBD1 call by TCRdb cannot be tested. Per the germline V gene, CDR1 is KGHSH and CDR2 is LQKENI. This CDR3 region has 15 residues. The CDR3 sequence is CASSPQQGAYYEQYF.

The chain combines TRBV20-1 with TRBJ2-1; TCRdb's D gene call, TRBD1, goes unchecked for lack of DNA. The germline V gene has CDR1 DFQATT and CDR2 SNEGSKA (reference sequence). This CDR3 is built from 14 residues. The CDR3: CSAPDRQGLNEQFF.

V is TRBV30 and J is TRBJ2-1; checking the TCRdb D call of TRBD2 is not possible without DNA. There are 18 residues in the CDR3. CDR1 and CDR2 (germline): GTSNPN, SVGIG (reference sequence). The CDR3 loop reads CAWSKASGDYQPYNEQFF.

This chain joins TRBV20-1 and TRBJ2-3; TCRdb calls TRBD2, which cannot be checked without DNA. The CDR3 has 15 residues. CDR1 DFQATT and CDR2 SNEGSKA come from the germline V gene (reference sequence). The chain's CDR3 is CSTDPASGVKDTQYF.

V and J are TRBV5-1 and TRBJ2-3; there is no DNA to check the TCRdb D call of TRBD1. The germline gives CDR1 SGHRS, CDR2 YFSETQ. The CDR3 has 15 residues. The CDR3 is CASSLEPGGEDTQYF.